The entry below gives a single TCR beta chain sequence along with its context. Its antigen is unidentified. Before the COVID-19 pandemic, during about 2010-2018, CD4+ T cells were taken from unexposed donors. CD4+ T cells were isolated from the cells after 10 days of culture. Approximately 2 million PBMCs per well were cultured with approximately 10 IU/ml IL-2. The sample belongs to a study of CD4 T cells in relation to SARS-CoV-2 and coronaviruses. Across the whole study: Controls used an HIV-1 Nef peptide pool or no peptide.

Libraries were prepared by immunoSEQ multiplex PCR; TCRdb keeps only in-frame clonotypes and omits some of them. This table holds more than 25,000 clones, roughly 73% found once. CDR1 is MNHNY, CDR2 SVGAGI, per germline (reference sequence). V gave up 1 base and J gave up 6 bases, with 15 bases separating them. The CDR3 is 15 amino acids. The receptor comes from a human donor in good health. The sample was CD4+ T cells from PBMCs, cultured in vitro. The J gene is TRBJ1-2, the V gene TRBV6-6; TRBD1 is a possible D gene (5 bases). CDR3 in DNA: TGTGCCAGCAGTTACTGGGAGGGGCGGGGTCATGGCTACACCTTC. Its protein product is CASSYWEGRGHGYTF.